This T cell receptor beta chain is from a study of T cell responses to AZD1222 COVID-19 vaccine (dated by TCRdb to about 2021). About the study as a whole: Because spike-specific TCR depth and breadth did not differ between the two schedules, AZD1222 recipients who got a second dose at roughly 4 weeks were pooled with those who got a second dose at roughly 12 weeks. TCR sequencing was performed for more than 230 trial participants, of whom approximately 200 were given two doses of AZD1222 and approximately 25 were given two doses of MenACWY control vaccine. Trial participants were enrolled by age into subgroups of 18-55, 56-69 and 70-plus years, and roughly 150, 30 and 60 TCR-sequenced participants, respectively, were included in these subgroups.

Worth noting for this clone: The antigen it binds to is not known. Base qualities were left out, and no much larger clone turns up one base away.

The sample's time point label is to be understood as: baseline before first vaccination. Vaccinee samples came from UK trials COV001 and COV002, including a single-blind randomized controlled phase 2/3 trial of AZD1222 (ChAdOx1 nCoV-19) in healthy adults. For TCRbeta chain sequencing, PBMC samples from trial participants were taken at day 0 and at day 28 after the second dose. What the study reported, not specific to this receptor: In the small 56-69-year group, the increase in depth fell short of significance, most likely because of low power. Reportedly, close to half of the unique spike-specific TCRs recognized epitopes lying outside the regions that are mutated in the B.1.351 and B.1.1.7 variants. After two AZD1222 doses, spike-specific TCR breadth and depth were significantly higher than at day 0 and than in MenACWY recipients. Conclusions about previously exposed vaccinees are limited, since just a handful of AZD1222 recipients were seropositive for SARS-CoV-2 at baseline. Participants were mostly white British and included more females than males, and it was suggested by the authors that clonal diversity may have been underestimated. No day 14 peak-response samples were available, so repertoires were characterized only after the peak T cell response. Vaccine-associated CD4 TCRs spanned the whole spike protein, with dominant responses in regions 160-218 and 743-854.

The CDR3, cysteine through phenylalanine, is 14 amino acids long. CDR3 DNA is the only sequence kept; it has 42 bases, read in frame from the first base. The trim is 7 bases for V and 7 bases for J, with a gap of 19 bases between the germline ends. Reading the germline V gene gives CDR1 LGHNT and CDR2 FRNRAP. The CDR3 regions of human TCRbeta chains were analyzed by immunosequencing. The paper's data handling went like this. Repertoire TCRs were checked for matches against a reference library of SARS-CoV-2-specific TCRs that had been generated using the MIRA antigen-specificity platform. Breadth was defined as the fraction of unique TCRs that were SARS-CoV-2-associated. Depth was defined as the fraction of total T cells that were SARS-CoV-2-associated. Using the MIRA data, each spike-specific TCR was assigned both to the spike region to which the TCR was reactive and to a CD4 or CD8 class. Log10-transformed breadth and depth values were compared by one-way ANOVA with Sidak's multiple comparisons tests. TCRdb's version of the immuneACCESS table is confined to in-frame rearrangements and falls short of the full clone set. An unresolved V gene accounts for under half of the shortfall where checked; the remainder is of unknown origin. The V and J calls and the clone size are those of that table, but D and trimming were determined from the DNA. The sample contains more than 95,000 clones, approximately 90% of them found a single time. Clones ranked in the top ten supply approximately 4% of the sample.

The sequence was collected from an adult in good health. The chain was built from TRBV12-5 and TRBJ1-1; 5 matching bases give a weak D call of TRBD1. The sequenced sample was peripheral blood, obtained on day 0 of AZD1222 vaccination. The nucleotides are TGTGCTAGTGTCCAGACGCAGCAGGGATTTGAAGCTTTCTTT. Translated, it reads CASVQTQQGFEAFF.